This TCR beta chain appears in the sequencing data of a study of cytotoxic CD8 clonotypes in ibrutinib-treated CLL. Deep sequencing aimed at 1 in 200,000 to 1 in 1 million T cells' resolution. Clones were sequenced by immunoSEQ multiplex PCR, and TCRdb holds only the in-frame ones, with some missing. The sample consists of over 70,000 clones, about 85% of them appearing once. The germline CDR1 and CDR2 sequences are SGHTA and FQGNSA. CDR3 size: 18 residues. V shed 5 bases, J shed 9 bases, and the junction held 19 bases outside the gene matches. Investigators sourced around 1.9 micrograms of genomic DNA from cryopreserved PBMCs for TCR beta libraries.

This clonotype was obtained from a human donor with chronic lymphocytic leukemia. The sample consisted of PBMCs, taken after 12 months of ibrutinib treatment. This chain joins TRBV7-2 and TRBJ2-5; 12 bases match TRBD2. CDR3 bases: TGTGCCAGCAGCCGTAGCATTGAGCTAGCGGGGGGGCCGGGGGCCCAGTACTTC. Translating gives CASSRSIELAGGPGAQYF.